This is a list of T cell receptor beta chains from one sample in a study of blood T cell repertoires in COVID-19. Measured with immunoSEQ multiplex PCR; TCRdb has only the in-frame clones, and not every one. This table has roughly 150,000 clones, more than 75% appearing once. Source material: peripheral blood. The receptors stem from an older woman with COVID-19, enrolled during active disease. Each CDR3 is given with its conserved first and last residue. The order of the fields is D gene, V gene, clone size, J gene, CDR3 DNA, CDR3 protein. The D gene is left open where the match is weak. Clone size is not always given. Where it is, it says once, few, many or a class for expanded clones.

>-|TRBV5-1|-|TRBJ2-5
TGCGCCAGCAAGGCGGCTGGTGGGTACCAAGAGACCCAGTACTTC
CASKAAGGYQETQYF
>-|TRBV5-1|-|TRBJ1-2
TGCGCCAGCAGTCCCCGGGGAGGCCTCTATGGCTACACCTTC
CASSPRGGLYGYTF
>TRBD1|TRBV18|-|TRBJ1-6
TGTGCCAGCTCACCGGAGACCGGACAGGGCCGTTCACCCCTCCACTTT
CASSPETGQGRSPLHF
>-|TRBV6-6|-|TRBJ1-4
TGTGCCAGCACCAAACCCTCAGCGTTGTTTAATGAAAAACTGTTTTTT
CASTKPSALFNEKLFF
>-|TRBV4-1|-|TRBJ1-1
TGCGCCAGCAGCCAAGGGGCATCACCGGCTGAAGCTTTCTTT
CASSQGASPAEAFF
>-|TRBV5-1|-|TRBJ1-5
TGCGCCAGCAGCTTGGGGGAGGAGGGACCTCAGCATTTT
CASSLGEEGPQHF
>TRBD2|TRBV7-6|-|TRBJ2-7
TGTGCCAGCAGCTTAGGTGCTAGCGGGCTGTACGAGCAGTACTTC
CASSLGASGLYEQYF
>-|TRBV5-1|-|TRBJ1-5
TGCGCCAGCAGCTACGCAGGGTCCTTTAGCAATCAGCCCCAGCATTTT
CASSYAGSFSNQPQHF
>-|TRBV5-1|-|TRBJ1-2
TGCGCCAGCAGCTTGGCCAGGGGAGGGGGCTATGGCTACACCTTC
CASSLARGGGYGYTF
>-|TRBV11-2|-|TRBJ2-2
TGTGCCAGCAGCCGAGGCCAGAGCACCGGGGAGCTGTTTTTT
CASSRGQSTGELFF
>-|TRBV27|-|TRBJ2-2
TGTGCCAGCAGGATAACAGTGGCGAACACCGGGGAGCTGTTTTTT
CASRITVANTGELFF
>-|TRBV7-9|-|TRBJ1-3
TGTGCCAGCAGCTTACAGGGATTTTCCTCTGGAAACACCATATATTTT
CASSLQGFSSGNTIYF
>TRBD1|TRBV7-2|-|TRBJ2-7
TGTGCCAGCAGCTTGCCCCGGGGGACAGGGATCAACGAGCAGTACTTC
CASSLPRGTGINEQYF
>-|TRBV6-5|-|TRBJ1-1
TGTGCCAGCTTGTTTACAGGAAAGACTGAAGCTTTCTTT
CASLFTGKTEAFF
>-|TRBV7-9|-|TRBJ2-3
TGTGCCAGCAGCTTAGAGCATGGTGATACGCAGTATTTT
CASSLEHGDTQYF
>TRBD1|TRBV11-3|-|TRBJ1-2
TGTGCCAGCAGCTCCCCCTCGGGACAGGGGCCCATCTTC
CASSSPSGQGPIF
>-|TRBV5-5|-|TRBJ2-4
TGTGCCAGCAGCTTTGACATGATAGCCAAAAACATTCAGTACTTC
CASSFDMIAKNIQYF
>-|TRBV29-1|-|TRBJ1-4
TGCAGCGTTGAAGAGGGCAGGGGCACTAATGAAAAACTGTTTTTT
CSVEEGRGTNEKLFF
>-|TRBV7-9|-|TRBJ2-1
TGTGCCAGCAGCTATCAGGGGGGTAGTGAGCAGTTCTTC
CASSYQGGSEQFF
>-|TRBV6-1|-|TRBJ1-6
TGTGCCAGCAGTGAAGCACCCAGCGGCAGTTTTTCACCCCTCCACTTT
CASSEAPSGSFSPLHF
>TRBD2|TRBV11-1|-|TRBJ2-1
TGTGCCAGCAGCTTAGTGCTAGCGGGGGGGTATGAGCAGTTCTTC
CASSLVLAGGYEQFF
>-|TRBV19|-|TRBJ1-4
TGTGCCAGTAATTTCGGACAGTCGAATGAAAAACTGTTTTTT
CASNFGQSNEKLFF
>-|TRBV3-1/TRBV3-2|-|TRBJ1-1
TGTGCCAGCAGACACGACAGGAGAAGCACCAACACTGAAGCTTTCTTT
CASRHDRRSTNTEAFF
>-|TRBV7-9|-|TRBJ1-1
TGTGCCAGCAGTTTCGAGATGAACACTGAAGCTTTCTTT
CASSFEMNTEAFF
>-|TRBV2|-|TRBJ1-6
TGTGCCAGCATTGTTCAGGCCGCTTCACCCCTCCACTTT
CASIVQAASPLHF
>-|TRBV6-1|many|TRBJ1-2
TGTGCCAGCAGTGAAGCGCGAGGCCGCGTCTATGGCTACACCTTC
CASSEARGRVYGYTF
>-|TRBV18|-|TRBJ1-1
TGTGCCAGCTCACCCCGGTTGGGAGGCAGGGCGCGGGCCACTGAAGCTTTCTTT
CASSPRLGGRARATEAFF
>-|TRBV19|few|TRBJ1-2
TGTGCCAGTAGTCCGCAGGGGACTAACTATGGCTACACCTTC
CASSPQGTNYGYTF
>TRBD1|TRBV5-6|-|TRBJ1-1
TGTGCCAGCAGCTCCTCACGGGACAGAGCTTTCTTT
CASSSSRDRAFF